The sequence of this T cell receptor (beta chain) was determined in a study of T-cell memory formation after mild COVID-19. Using constant-segment primers, 5'RACE produced TCR alpha and TCR beta cDNA libraries carrying sample barcodes and UMIs. A single record per CDR3 protein comes from TCRdb applying MiXCR to the 5' RACE reads. The data contain approximately 300,000 distinct CDR3 sequences, roughly a fifth of them singletons. This clonotype was seen only once. The antigen is undetermined. Germline and junction disagree at one end, which may indicate a read error. General study findings and limits: Contracting clones from day 15 to 85 had balanced CD4/CD8; later expanders favoured CD4+. Prior to infection, memory already included some responding clones, suggesting cross-reactive memory joined. Second-wave clones peaking on day 37 lacked confirmed SARS-CoV-2 specificity.

CDR1 LGHDT and CDR2 YNNKEL come from the germline V gene (reference sequence). The CDR3 contains 15 residues. This rearrangement joins TRBV3-1 to TRBJ1-3; 8 positions match TRBD1. Sample: PBMCs or a T cell subset sorted from them (not recorded which). The TCR was taken from a man aged 18 to 29 who had mild COVID-19 (a few samples of this study predate the infection). Cell type and time point are not known. CDR3 sequence (DNA): TGTGCCATCAGCCCGGGACAGGAAACTGGAAACACCATATATTTT. Its protein is CAISPGQETGNTIYF.